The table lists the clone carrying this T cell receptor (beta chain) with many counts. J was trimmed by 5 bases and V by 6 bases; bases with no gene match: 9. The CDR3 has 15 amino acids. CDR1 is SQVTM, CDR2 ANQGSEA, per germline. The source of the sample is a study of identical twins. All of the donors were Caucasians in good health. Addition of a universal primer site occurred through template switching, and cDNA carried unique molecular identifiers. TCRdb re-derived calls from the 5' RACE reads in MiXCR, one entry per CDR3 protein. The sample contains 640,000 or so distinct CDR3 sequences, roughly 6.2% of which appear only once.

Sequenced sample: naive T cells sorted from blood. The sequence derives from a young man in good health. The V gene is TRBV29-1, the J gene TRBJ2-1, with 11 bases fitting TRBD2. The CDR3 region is CSVEQLAGVHNEQFF. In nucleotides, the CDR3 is TGCAGCGTAGAACAACTAGCGGGAGTCCACAATGAGCAGTTCTTC.